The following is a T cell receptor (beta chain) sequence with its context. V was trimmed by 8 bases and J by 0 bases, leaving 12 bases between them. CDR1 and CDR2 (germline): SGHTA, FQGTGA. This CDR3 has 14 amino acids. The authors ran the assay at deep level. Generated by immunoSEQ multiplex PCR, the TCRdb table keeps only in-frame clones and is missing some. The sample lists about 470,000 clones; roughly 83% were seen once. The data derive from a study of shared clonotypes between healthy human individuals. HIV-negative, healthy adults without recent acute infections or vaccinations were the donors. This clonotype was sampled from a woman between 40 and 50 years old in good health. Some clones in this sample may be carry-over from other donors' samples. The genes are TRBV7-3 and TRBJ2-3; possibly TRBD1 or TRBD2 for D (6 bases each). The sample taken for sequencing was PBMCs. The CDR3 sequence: CASGPGASTDTQYF. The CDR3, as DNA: TGTGCCAGCGGTCCGGGGGCTAGCACAGATACGCAGTATTTT.